This T cell receptor beta chain was captured in a study of control samples from healthy donors and cancer patients (dated by TCRdb to the early 2020s). In the case of this clone: Which antigen it targets is not known. No much larger clone is present one base from it, and per-base qualities are unavailable.

Library preparation was by the immunoSEQ multiplex PCR assay. This immuneACCESS table, as held by TCRdb, lists in-frame sequences with V and J called but not all clones. Of the missing ones, under half trace to an unresolved V gene in checked studies; the others have no known cause. This sample is represented by some 120,000 clones; approximately 90% of them were singletons. The ten largest clones take up about 7.2% of the sample. Trimming at the junction amounts to 5 bases on V and 5 bases on J, and the germline ends lie 15 bases apart. In the germline V gene (reference sequence), CDR1 corresponds to LGHDT and CDR2 to YNNKEL. The CDR3 covers 15 residues, taking in both the cysteine and the phenylalanine. Kept here is only the CDR3 DNA, which spans 45 bases and is read in frame from base 1.

The chain uses TRBV3-1 (or the pseudogene TRBV3-2) and TRBJ1-4; tentative D gene TRBD1, with 5 bases matching. Specimen: blood. This TCR derives from a woman aged 18-30 years in good health. The base sequence is TGTGCCAGCAGCGACTCGGGGGGTATCAATGAAAAACTGTTTTTT. Its product reads: CASSDSGGINEKLFF.